The table lists the clone carrying this T cell receptor (beta chain) with a count of one. Its specificity is unknown. This sample was included in a study of cytomegalovirus exposure and HLA in healthy donors. General study findings and limits: CMV serostatus was the sole immune exposure data available. In an earlier analysis, productive rearrangement rates for most beta V segments clustered near 87% or 30%. It was reported in a later analysis that an Asian-associated ancestry cluster showed fewer N-insertions than the roughly 710-donor mean. Association of a missense DCLRE1C variant with TCR beta V- and J-gene trimming was reported in a later analysis.

PCR used 60 Vbeta primers and 13 Jbeta primers. Method: immunoSEQ multiplex PCR; TCRdb's copy keeps in-frame clones and lacks some. The sample lists 150,000 or so clones, roughly 80% occurring once. V dropped 5 bases and J dropped 1; count of bases not matched to a gene: 10. The CDR3 consists of 17 residues. Germline V CDR1 and CDR2: MNHEY, SMNVEV (reference sequence). The rearrangement uses TRBV27 and TRBJ2-4, with TRBD1 matching over 8 bases. The clonotype originates from a man between 35 and 55 years old in good health and CMV-seropositive. Sequenced sample: PBMCs. The CDR3 nucleotides are TGTGCCAGCAGTGACGAAAGACAGGGGTACGCCAAAAACATTCAGTACTTC. Translating gives CASSDERQGYAKNIQYF.